The clone carrying this TCR beta chain was seen only a few times. Its antigen is currently unknown. This entry is derived from a study of identical twins. Findings and limits, study-wide: Researchers caution that invariant MAIT and iNKT cells could partly confound zero-insertion analyses. Carriage of fewer insertions was seen in abundant cord blood beta clonotypes, whereas memory repertoires showed none. When twins shared out-of-frame alpha sequences, those sequences had excess low generation probability.

From germline, CDR1 is KGHDR and CDR2 SFDVKD. This CDR3 has 14 amino acids. Trimming cost V 4 bases and J 4 bases, with 10 bases left between them. Through template switching, a universal primer site was introduced, and the cDNA contained unique molecular identifiers. Each CDR3 protein is one row after TCRdb ran MiXCR on the 5' RACE reads. This table has about 690,000 distinct CDR3 sequences, 6.1% appearing once. This clonotype was sampled from a man aged 18 to 29 in good health. Sequenced sample: naive T cells sorted from blood. The rearrangement joins TRBV24-1 to TRBJ2-1; no reliable D call. DNA for the CDR3: TGTGCCACCAGTGACCGGACGGTATACAATGAGCAGTTCTTC. Translating it yields CATSDRTVYNEQFF.